This T cell receptor (beta chain) was profiled in a study of control samples from healthy donors and cancer patients. CDR3 size: 15 residues. J was trimmed by 3 bases and V by 2 bases; bases with no gene match: 4. CDR1 SGHTS and CDR2 YDEGEE come from the germline V gene. This clone was found once. TCRdb's table, derived via immunoSEQ multiplex PCR, lists solely in-frame clones and lacks some. The sample lists approximately 100,000 clones; about 89% were seen once. The J gene is TRBJ1-5, the V gene TRBV5-8; 8 bases map to TRBD1. The TCR comes from a young man in good health. The sample taken for sequencing was blood. The CDR3 region is CASSLTTGVNQPQHF. The CDR3 region has the DNA TGTGCCAGCAGCTTAACGACAGGGGTCAATCAGCCCCAGCATTTT.